The text below deals with one T cell receptor (beta chain). This sample was included in a study of blood T cells in healthy people across ages. Germline V gene sequence: CDR1 LGHNA, CDR2 YSLEER. The CDR3 runs 15 residues. Trimming took off 2 bases at V and 6 bases at J, with 14 bases between the two ends. Through a sample-barcoded 5' primer and a J-beta primer mix, a second PCR was run for roughly 7 to 12 cycles. One entry per CDR3 protein results from TCRdb running MiXCR on the 5' RACE reads. The sample includes around 970,000 distinct CDR3 sequences, roughly 51% seen only once; the top ten take roughly 23%.

Specimen: blood. The chain has TRBV4-3 and TRBJ1-5; possible D gene TRBD1, 5 bases. The source is an older woman in good health. The CDR3 sequence is CASSQSRGFGQPQHF. CDR3 bases: TGCGCCAGCAGCCAATCCCGGGGGTTCGGTCAGCCCCAGCATTTT.